One sample yielded the 10 T cell receptor beta chains listed below, sequenced in a study of shared clonotypes between healthy human individuals. Clones were sequenced by immunoSEQ multiplex PCR, and TCRdb holds only the in-frame ones, with some missing. The sample holds under 2,500,000 clones; 95% are singletons and the top ten take about 0.13%. Material for sequencing was naive CD4+ T cells sorted from blood. The subset is: CD45RA+ positively selected. These receptors were taken from a man between 18 and 35 years old in good health.

A note on this clone: Other DNA sequences in this specimen translate into the identical CDR3. V and J are TRBV19 and TRBJ1-1; TRBD1 is a possible D gene (5 bases). Germline V CDR1 and CDR2: LNHDA, SQIVND (reference sequence). This CDR3 is 13 amino acids long. The V and J ends lost 6 bases and 0 bases respectively, with 8 bases between them. The CDR3 region has the DNA TGTGCCAGTAGCGGACAAATGAACACTGAAGCTTTCTTT. Translated: CASSGQMNTEAFF.

Points on this clone: This sample includes further DNA sequences coding for the same CDR3. J is TRBJ2-2 and V is TRBV2; 9 nucleotides line up with TRBD1. In germline, CDR1 is SNHLY, CDR2 FYNNEI. The length of the CDR3 is 14 residues. V shed 7 bases, J shed 2 bases, and the junction held 2 bases outside the gene matches. The CDR3 sequence is CASTGQGNTGELFF. DNA of the CDR3: TGTGCCAGCACGGGACAGGGCAACACCGGGGAGCTGTTTTTT.

The rearrangement uses TRBV5-1 and TRBJ1-5; D not resolved. This CDR3 has 15 residues. CDR1 SGHRS and CDR2 YFSETQ come from the germline V gene. V gave up 0 bases and J gave up 1 base, with 8 bases separating them. The CDR3 protein is CASSLGGMSNQPQHF. The CDR3, as DNA: TGCGCCAGCAGCTTGGGAGGTATGAGCAATCAGCCCCAGCATTTT.

The chain links TRBV19 to TRBJ1-3; unclear D gene. Trimming stripped 7 bases from V and 0 bases from J, with 19 bases between. CDR1 and CDR2 from the germline V gene are LNHDA and SQIVND (reference sequence). This CDR3 spans 17 amino acids. The CDR3 DNA is TGTGCCAGTACCCCCGAGGGAGCTTCCACCTCTGGAAACACCATATATTTT. Translated: CASTPEGASTSGNTIYF.

The chain couples TRBV5-1 to TRBJ2-1; 16 nucleotides align to TRBD2. The CDR3 has 20 amino acids. Germline CDR1 and CDR2: SGHRS and YFSETQ. V dropped 3 bases and J dropped 7; count of bases not matched to a gene: 16. In DNA form, the CDR3 reads TGCGCCAGCAGCTCTTCCCCCATCTTGGGACTAGCGGGGGGGCCGAATGAGCAGTTCTTC. Translation: CASSSSPILGLAGGPNEQFF. Complete variable domain (other parts from reference TRBV5-1 and TRBJ2-1): KAGVTQTPRYLIKTRGQQVTLSCSPISGHRSVSWYQQTPGQGLQFLFEYFSETQRNKGNFPGRFSGRQFSNSRSEMNVSTLELGDSALYLCASSSSPILGLAGGPNEQFFGPGTRLTVL.

DNA for the CDR3: TGCGCCAGCAGCCGAAACCGGGAGACAAAACCCTACGAGCAGTACTTC. Encoded protein: CASSRNRETKPYEQYF. The chain uses TRBV5-1 and TRBJ2-7; D might be TRBD2 (6 bases). The CDR3 loop spans 16 amino acids. V dropped 4 bases and J dropped 2 bases, with 19 bases sitting between them. Germline loops: CDR1 SGHRS, CDR2 YFSETQ. Complete variable domain (other parts from reference TRBV5-1 and TRBJ2-7): KAGVTQTPRYLIKTRGQQVTLSCSPISGHRSVSWYQQTPGQGLQFLFEYFSETQRNKGNFPGRFSGRQFSNSRSEMNVSTLELGDSALYLCASSRNRETKPYEQYFGPGTRLTVT.

V and J are TRBV7-9 and TRBJ1-4; the D gene is possibly TRBD1 (5 bases). Looked up from germline, CDR1 is SEHNR and CDR2 is FQNEAQ (reference sequence). The CDR3 sequence is 14 residues long. Trimming shortened V by 8 bases and J by 1 base, and 11 bases separated the two germline ends. The CDR3 region has the DNA TGTGCCAGCGAGGGGAGAAAAACTAATGAAAAACTGTTTTTT. Translating it yields CASEGRKTNEKLFF.

The chain couples TRBV6-1 to TRBJ2-7, with D unresolved. CDR3 length: 14 residues. Deletions cut 6 bases from V and 0 bases from J, with 12 bases between. Germline V gene lookup returns CDR1 MNHNS and CDR2 SASEGT. The CDR3 loop is CASSPFPFSYEQYF. For the CDR3, the DNA is TGTGCCAGCAGCCCTTTCCCTTTCTCCTACGAGCAGTACTTC.

The J gene is TRBJ2-2, the V gene TRBV7-2; D unclear. V was clipped by 5 bases and J by 14 bases, with 18 bases between them. In germline, CDR1 is SGHTA, CDR2 FQGNSA. The CDR3 is 13 residues long. CDR3 DNA: TGTGCCAGCAGCCTCTTACTGGGATCAGATCTGTTTTTT. Translation gives CASSLLLGSDLFF.

The chain employs TRBV6-5 and TRBJ1-2; TRBD1 is a possible D gene (5 bases). V gave up 4 bases and J gave up 3 bases, with 12 bases separating them. Germline V lookup: CDR1 MNHEY, CDR2 SVGAGI. The CDR3 runs to 14 residues. CDR3 loop: CASSSISGYYGYTF. The DNA of the CDR3 is TGTGCCAGCAGTTCCATCTCAGGGTACTATGGCTACACCTTC.